These 7 T cell receptor beta chains were sequenced from one sample in a study of T cell responses to AZD1222 COVID-19 vaccine. Assay used: immunoSEQ multiplex PCR; TCRdb lists only in-frame clones, some missing. The sample contains tens of thousands of clones, around 81% of which appear only once. The material sequenced was peripheral blood, taken 28 days after the second AZD1222 dose. The receptors were sampled from an adult who received the AZD1222 COVID-19 vaccine.

The chain employs TRBV5-1 and TRBJ2-2; 9 bases line up with TRBD2. Trimming at V came to 5 bases and at J to 2 bases, leaving 4 bases not matched to a gene. The CDR3 covers 15 residues. CDR1 and CDR2 from the germline V gene are SGHRS and YFSETQ. The DNA for the CDR3 is TGCGCCAGCAGGATTGGGACTAGCAACACCGGGGAGCTGTTTTTT. Its translation is CASRIGTSNTGELFF. Full variable domain (missing parts from reference TRBV5-1 and TRBJ2-2): KAGVTQTPRYLIKTRGQQVTLSCSPISGHRSVSWYQQTPGQGLQFLFEYFSETQRNKGNFPGRFSGRQFSNSRSEMNVSTLELGDSALYLCASRIGTSNTGELFFGEGSRLTVL.

The chain links TRBV7-3 to TRBJ2-2; D remains ambiguous. CDR1 and CDR2 (germline): SGHTA, FQGTGA. The V and J ends lost 5 bases and 7 bases respectively, with 11 bases between them. This CDR3 spans 13 amino acids. This chain's CDR3 is CASSLTTRGELFF. The CDR3 bases are TGTGCCAGCAGCCTCACGACACGCGGGGAGCTGTTTTTT.

On this clone: A read error may produce the germline difference seen at one junction end. The CDR3 region is CASGLRHTGELFF. The CDR3 bases are TGTGCCAGCGGCTTAAGGCACACCGGGGAGCTGTTTTTT. This chain joins TRBV11-3 and TRBJ2-2; D unresolved. Germline CDR1 and CDR2: SGHNT and YENEEA. The CDR3 consists of 13 residues.

This rearrangement joins TRBV29-1 to TRBJ2-1; D not resolved. CDR3 length: 12 amino acids. The V and J ends lost 6 bases and 5 bases respectively, with 11 bases between them. The V gene's germline CDR1 is SQVTM and CDR2 ANQGSEA. CDR3 protein: CSVESTNNEQFF. CDR3 nucleotides: TGCAGCGTAGAAAGCACCAACAATGAGCAGTTCTTC.

The rearrangement links TRBV3-1 (or the pseudogene TRBV3-2) to TRBJ1-2, with D tentatively TRBD1 (6 bases). Trimming took 2 bases from V and 7 from J, leaving 11 bases between them. CDR1 LGHDT and CDR2 YNNKEL come from the germline V gene (reference sequence). CDR3 size: 13 residues. The CDR3 sequence is CASSQLQGSGYTF. CDR3 sequence (DNA): TGTGCCAGCAGCCAATTACAGGGCTCTGGCTACACCTTC.

The sample holds a few counts of this clone. The chain carries TRBV19 and TRBJ1-1; tentative D call: TRBD1 (5 bases). Trimming stripped 5 bases from V and 1 base from J, with 8 bases between. The CDR3 contains 13 residues. Germline CDR1 LNHDA, CDR2 SQIVND (reference sequence). CDR3: CASSLTENTEAFF. CDR3 nucleotide sequence: TGTGCCAGTAGTTTGACAGAGAACACTGAAGCTTTCTTT.

The chain joins TRBV27 to TRBJ2-7, with TRBD2 as a possible D gene (6 bases). Germline V CDR1 and CDR2: MNHEY, SMNVEV (reference sequence). This CDR3 has 14 amino acids. V dropped 2 bases and J dropped 2 bases, with 10 bases sitting between them. CDR3 sequence: CASSLRRDAYEQYF. CDR3 DNA sequence: TGTGCCAGCAGTTTACGGCGGGACGCCTACGAGCAGTACTTC.